This is a list of T cell receptor beta chains from one sample in a study of T cells in Graves' hyperthyroidism and ophthalmopathy. Via MiXCR, TCRdb re-called the multiplex PCR reads, giving one row per CDR3 protein. This table holds 400,000 to 500,000 distinct CDR3 sequences, roughly 15% found once. Sequencing input: blood. These receptor sequences come from a young man with Graves' ophthalmopathy. Each CDR3 is given with its conserved first and last residue. A D gene is named only where the DNA matches it firmly. Size values are once, few and many counts, or a class for expanded clones, and some rows have none.

D gene: TRBD2; V gene: TRBV5-1; J gene: TRBJ2-5; clone size: many; CDR3 DNA: TGCGCCAGCAGCTTGATTTTAGCGGGGCAAGAGACCCAGTACTTC; CDR3 protein: CASSLILAGQETQYF
D gene: NA; V gene: TRBV25-1; J gene: TRBJ2-7; clone size: NA; CDR3 DNA: TGTGCCAGCAGTGAATCAGGCAGATACTACGAGCAGTACTTC; CDR3 protein: CASSESGRYYEQYF
D gene: TRBD1; V gene: TRBV5-1; J gene: TRBJ1-4; clone size: NA; CDR3 DNA: TGCGCCAGCAGCGGTTCAGGGGGCGCCAGTAGGACTAATGAAAAACTGTTTTTT; CDR3 protein: CASSGSGGASRTNEKLFF
D gene: NA; V gene: TRBV27; J gene: TRBJ2-1; clone size: many; CDR3 DNA: TGTGCCAGCAGCCTTATGGGGGTAGCCTACAATGAGCAGTTCTTC; CDR3 protein: CASSLMGVAYNEQFF
D gene: NA; V gene: TRBV12-3/TRBV12-4; J gene: TRBJ2-1; clone size: few; CDR3 DNA: TGTGCCAGCAAATCGGGGAGAAGCTCCTACAATGAGCAGTCCTTC; CDR3 protein: CASKSGRSSYNEQSF
D gene: NA; V gene: TRBV7-9; J gene: TRBJ1-4; clone size: many; CDR3 DNA: TGTGCCAGCAGCCCTCGACGGAGCAATGAAAAACTGTTTTTT; CDR3 protein: CASSPRRSNEKLFF
D gene: NA; V gene: TRBV7-8; J gene: TRBJ1-4; clone size: many; CDR3 DNA: TGTGCCAGCAGCTTAGTGGGTGCGGTATATGAAAAACTGTTTTTT; CDR3 protein: CASSLVGAVYEKLFF
D gene: NA; V gene: TRBV18; J gene: TRBJ1-1; clone size: many; CDR3 DNA: TGTGCCAGCTCATCGTCTCTCAGCGGGAACACTGAAGCTTTCTTT; CDR3 protein: CASSSSLSGNTEAFF
D gene: NA; V gene: TRBV7-7; J gene: TRBJ2-1; clone size: few; CDR3 DNA: TGTGCTAGCAGCTTGGACTGGGGCAATGAGCAGTTCTTC; CDR3 protein: CASSLDWGNEQFF
D gene: TRBD1; V gene: TRBV12-3/TRBV12-4; J gene: TRBJ2-7; clone size: many; CDR3 DNA: TGTGCCAGCACCCTCGGACAGGGGGCCTACGAGCAGTACTTC; CDR3 protein: CASTLGQGAYEQYF
D gene: NA; V gene: TRBV3-1; J gene: TRBJ2-7; clone size: many; CDR3 DNA: TGTGCCAGCAGCCAAGATTTTTGGCGGGACGAGCAGTACTTC; CDR3 protein: CASSQDFWRDEQYF
D gene: NA; V gene: TRBV19; J gene: TRBJ1-2; clone size: NA; CDR3 DNA: TGTGCCAGTAGTCTCACGACGGTAGGCTATGGCTACACCTTC; CDR3 protein: CASSLTTVGYGYTF
D gene: NA; V gene: TRBV5-1; J gene: TRBJ1-1; clone size: many; CDR3 DNA: TGCGCCAGCAGCTTGGGATCGGGGGGCACTGAAGCTTTCTTT; CDR3 protein: CASSLGSGGTEAFF
D gene: NA; V gene: TRBV10-3; J gene: TRBJ1-1; clone size: many; CDR3 DNA: TGTGCCATCAGTACGACAACTATGAACACTGAAGCTTTCTTT; CDR3 protein: CAISTTTMNTEAFF
D gene: NA; V gene: TRBV18; J gene: TRBJ1-2; clone size: many; CDR3 DNA: TGTGCCAGCTCACCACCAACTTATGGCTACACCTTC; CDR3 protein: CASSPPTYGYTF
D gene: NA; V gene: TRBV20-1; J gene: TRBJ1-5; clone size: many; CDR3 DNA: TGCAGTGCTAGAGATGAGAGGGCCTTGATCCCGAGCAATCAGCCCCAGCATTTT; CDR3 protein: CSARDERALIPSNQPQHF
D gene: TRBD1; V gene: TRBV7-9; J gene: TRBJ2-7; clone size: NA; CDR3 DNA: TGTGCCAGCAGCTACGCGGGGACAGGGAACTACGAGCAGTACTTC; CDR3 protein: CASSYAGTGNYEQYF
D gene: NA; V gene: TRBV4-1; J gene: TRBJ2-7; clone size: NA; CDR3 DNA: TGCGCCAGCAGCCTCGGCCTCGGTGGGATGAATTACGTGCAGTACTTC; CDR3 protein: CASSLGLGGMNYVQYF
D gene: NA; V gene: TRBV7-3; J gene: TRBJ2-5; clone size: many; CDR3 DNA: TGTGCCAGCAGCCCCACCGGGTCGCTCGAGACCCAGTACTTC; CDR3 protein: CASSPTGSLETQYF
D gene: NA; V gene: TRBV18; J gene: TRBJ2-6; clone size: NA; CDR3 DNA: TGTGCCAGCTCACCTAGGGCAGCCTCTGGGGCCAACGTCCTGACTTTC; CDR3 protein: CASSPRAASGANVLTF
D gene: NA; V gene: TRBV5-1; J gene: TRBJ2-1; clone size: few; CDR3 DNA: TGCGCCAGCAGCTTGGGCGGTCGCTGGGTGAGAGATGAGCAGTTCTTC; CDR3 protein: CASSLGGRWVRDEQFF
D gene: TRBD2; V gene: TRBV7-2; J gene: TRBJ2-3; clone size: many; CDR3 DNA: TGTGCCAGCAGAACATGGGACTACACAGATACGCAGTATTTT; CDR3 protein: CASRTWDYTDTQYF
D gene: NA; V gene: TRBV19; J gene: TRBJ2-2; clone size: NA; CDR3 DNA: TGTGCCAGTATTGATGACCTAAAGCCGAACACCGGGGAGCTGTTTTTT; CDR3 protein: CASIDDLKPNTGELFF
D gene: TRBD2; V gene: TRBV20-1; J gene: TRBJ2-3; clone size: many; CDR3 DNA: TGCAGTGCCAGACTAGCGGGGAACACAGATACGCAGTATTTT; CDR3 protein: CSARLAGNTDTQYF
D gene: NA; V gene: TRBV5-1; J gene: TRBJ1-1; clone size: few; CDR3 DNA: TGCGCCAGCAGCTTCACAGCCGAAGGGGACACTGAAGCTTTCTTT; CDR3 protein: CASSFTAEGDTEAFF
D gene: NA; V gene: TRBV4-1; J gene: TRBJ1-2; clone size: NA; CDR3 DNA: TGCGCCAGCAGCCTCGGGCTATCTGGGGCCTTCTATGGCTACACCTTC; CDR3 protein: CASSLGLSGAFYGYTF
D gene: NA; V gene: TRBV7-9; J gene: TRBJ2-2; clone size: few; CDR3 DNA: TGTGCCAGCAGCCACCCCTTAGGGTTTGCCGGGGAGCTGTTTTTT; CDR3 protein: CASSHPLGFAGELFF
D gene: NA; V gene: TRBV27; J gene: TRBJ1-2; clone size: many; CDR3 DNA: TGTGCCAGCAGTTCCTTCCCCCCCAGGAAGGCTTGGTCAGCTAACTATGGCTACACCTTC; CDR3 protein: CASSSFPPRKAWSANYGYTF
D gene: NA; V gene: TRBV20-1; J gene: TRBJ2-3; clone size: NA; CDR3 DNA: TGCAGTGCTAGAGGGGTGGTTGCGAGCACAGATACGCAGTATTTT; CDR3 protein: CSARGVVASTDTQYF
D gene: NA; V gene: TRBV29-1; J gene: TRBJ2-1; clone size: many; CDR3 DNA: TGCAGCGTTGAAGGCGGACCAGACAGTGCTCCGAGCTCCTACAATGAGCAGTTCTTC; CDR3 protein: CSVEGGPDSAPSSYNEQFF
D gene: TRBD1; V gene: TRBV5-1; J gene: TRBJ2-1; clone size: many; CDR3 DNA: TGCGCCAGCAGCACAGGACAGGGGGCGGATAATGAGCAGTTCTTC; CDR3 protein: CASSTGQGADNEQFF
D gene: NA; V gene: TRBV19; J gene: TRBJ2-1; clone size: NA; CDR3 DNA: TGTGCCAGTAGTATAAAGGGGGGCTCCTACAATGAGCAGTTCTTC; CDR3 protein: CASSIKGGSYNEQFF
D gene: TRBD1; V gene: TRBV12-3/TRBV12-4; J gene: TRBJ1-1; clone size: many; CDR3 DNA: TGTGCCAGCAGTAATCCGGGGACAGGGTACACTGAAGCTTTCTTT; CDR3 protein: CASSNPGTGYTEAFF
D gene: NA; V gene: TRBV6-1; J gene: TRBJ2-6; clone size: many; CDR3 DNA: TGTGCCAGCAGTGAGGAAGACAGTCTTGGGGCCAACGTCCTGACTTTC; CDR3 protein: CASSEEDSLGANVLTF
D gene: NA; V gene: TRBV20-1; J gene: TRBJ1-3; clone size: many; CDR3 DNA: TGCAGTGCTCGGCCCCGGGAGGAGGACACCATATATTTT; CDR3 protein: CSARPREEDTIYF
D gene: TRBD1; V gene: TRBV4-1; J gene: TRBJ1-6; clone size: few; CDR3 DNA: TGCGCCAGCAGCCATCCTTCACAGGGGACCTCACCCCTCCACTTT; CDR3 protein: CASSHPSQGTSPLHF
D gene: TRBD1; V gene: TRBV12-3/TRBV12-4; J gene: TRBJ2-2; clone size: many; CDR3 DNA: TGTGCCAGCAGGGGGACAGGGTACGGAAGCACCGGGGAGCTGTTTTTT; CDR3 protein: CASRGTGYGSTGELFF
D gene: NA; V gene: TRBV9; J gene: TRBJ2-1; clone size: few; CDR3 DNA: TGTGCCAGCAGCGGAGCTCCTATCAGCTCCTACAATGAGCAGTTCTTC; CDR3 protein: CASSGAPISSYNEQFF
D gene: NA; V gene: TRBV6-1; J gene: TRBJ2-5; clone size: few; CDR3 DNA: TGTGCCAGCACCCCTGTTTTTGGGGGCTTAGAGACCCAGTACTTC; CDR3 protein: CASTPVFGGLETQYF
D gene: NA; V gene: TRBV11-2; J gene: TRBJ1-4; clone size: many; CDR3 DNA: TGTGCCAGCAGCTTAGATCCCCCCTTCGGGGTTGAAAAACTGTTTTTT; CDR3 protein: CASSLDPPFGVEKLFF
D gene: TRBD1; V gene: TRBV24-1; J gene: TRBJ2-2; clone size: many; CDR3 DNA: TGTGCCACCAGATCCGGGACAGGGAAGACCGGGGAGCTGTTTTTT; CDR3 protein: CATRSGTGKTGELFF